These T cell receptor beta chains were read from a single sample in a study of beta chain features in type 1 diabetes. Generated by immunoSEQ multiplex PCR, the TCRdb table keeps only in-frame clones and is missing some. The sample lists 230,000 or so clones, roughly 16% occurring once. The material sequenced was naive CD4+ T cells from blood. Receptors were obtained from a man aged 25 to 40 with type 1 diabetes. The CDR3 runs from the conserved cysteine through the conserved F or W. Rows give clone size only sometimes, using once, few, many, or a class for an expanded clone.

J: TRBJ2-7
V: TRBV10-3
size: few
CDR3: CAITQTMGPGLEQYF

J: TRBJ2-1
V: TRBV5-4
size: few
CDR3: CASSFGTGTNEQFF

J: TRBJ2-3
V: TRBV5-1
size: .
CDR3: CASSSVAGSDTQYF

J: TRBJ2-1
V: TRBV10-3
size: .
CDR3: CAIMLAGGNEQFF

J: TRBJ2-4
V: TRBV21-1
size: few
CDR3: CASSDGRSDKNIQYF

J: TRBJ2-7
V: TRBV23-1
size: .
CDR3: CASSQSGHDEQYF

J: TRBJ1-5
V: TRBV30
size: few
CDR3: CAWSVAKGTQPQHF

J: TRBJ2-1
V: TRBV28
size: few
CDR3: CASTTPGRDNEQFF

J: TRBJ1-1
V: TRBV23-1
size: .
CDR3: CASSPRDRRAFF

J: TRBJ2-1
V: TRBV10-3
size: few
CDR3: CAISASSGRMFEQFF

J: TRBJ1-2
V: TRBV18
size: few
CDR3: CASSPPAGDYGYTF

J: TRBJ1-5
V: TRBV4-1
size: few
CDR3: CASSPSGGGYQPQHF

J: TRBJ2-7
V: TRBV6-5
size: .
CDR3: CASSYSIRGDEQYF

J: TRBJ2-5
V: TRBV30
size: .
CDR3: CAWSAGRYQETQYF

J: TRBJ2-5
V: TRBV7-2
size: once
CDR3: CASSLGLEAQYF

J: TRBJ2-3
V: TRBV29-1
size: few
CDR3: CSARRTAADTQYF

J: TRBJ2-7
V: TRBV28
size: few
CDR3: CASSSPTGLEQYF

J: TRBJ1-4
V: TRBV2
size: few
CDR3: CASQGAGEKLFF

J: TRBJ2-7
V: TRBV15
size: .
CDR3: CATSSHTGLAASYEQYF

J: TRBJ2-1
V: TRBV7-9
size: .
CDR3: CASSSGLAELEQFF

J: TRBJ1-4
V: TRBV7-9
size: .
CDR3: CASSLALGGQLNEKLFF

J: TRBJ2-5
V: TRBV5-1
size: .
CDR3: CASSLDTQNGKTQYF

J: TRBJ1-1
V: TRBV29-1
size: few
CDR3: CSVVRTLNTEAFF

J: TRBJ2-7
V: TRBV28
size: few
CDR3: CAHGARDRSSYEQYF

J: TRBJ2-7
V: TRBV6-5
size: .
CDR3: CASSYSAQTYEQYF

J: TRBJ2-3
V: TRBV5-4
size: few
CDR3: CASSLKQGISSTDTQYF

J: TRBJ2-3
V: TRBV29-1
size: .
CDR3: CSVSGRATDTQYF